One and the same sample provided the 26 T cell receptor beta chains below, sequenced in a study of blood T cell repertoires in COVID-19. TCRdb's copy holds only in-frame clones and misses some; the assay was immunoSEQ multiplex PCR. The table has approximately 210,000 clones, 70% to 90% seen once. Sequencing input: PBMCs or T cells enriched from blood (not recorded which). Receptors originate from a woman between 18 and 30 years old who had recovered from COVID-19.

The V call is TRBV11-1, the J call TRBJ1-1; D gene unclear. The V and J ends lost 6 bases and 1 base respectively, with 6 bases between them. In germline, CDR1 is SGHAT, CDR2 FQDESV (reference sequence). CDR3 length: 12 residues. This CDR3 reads CASRRQNTEAFF. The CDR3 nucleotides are TGTGCCAGCAGGCGACAGAACACTGAAGCTTTCTTT.

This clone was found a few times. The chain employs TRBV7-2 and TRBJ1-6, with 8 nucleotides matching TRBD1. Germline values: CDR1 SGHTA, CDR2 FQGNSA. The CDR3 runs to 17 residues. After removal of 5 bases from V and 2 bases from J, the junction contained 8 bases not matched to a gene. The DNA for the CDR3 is TGTGCCAGCAGCCCGGACAGGGAGAGACCCTATAATTCACCCCTCCACTTT. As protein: CASSPDRERPYNSPLHF.

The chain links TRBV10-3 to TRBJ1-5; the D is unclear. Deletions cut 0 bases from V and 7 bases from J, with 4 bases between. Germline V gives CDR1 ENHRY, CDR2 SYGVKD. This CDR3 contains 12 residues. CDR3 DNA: TGTGCCATCAGTGAGTCCCTCCAGCCCCAGCATTTT. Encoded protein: CAISESLQPQHF.

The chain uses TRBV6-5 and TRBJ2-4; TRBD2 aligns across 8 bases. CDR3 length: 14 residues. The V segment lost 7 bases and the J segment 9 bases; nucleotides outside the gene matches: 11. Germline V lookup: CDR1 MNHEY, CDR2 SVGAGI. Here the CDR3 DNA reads TGTGCCAGCACCCCGGGGGGGGAGCGAGGCATTCAGTACTTC. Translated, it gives CASTPGGERGIQYF.

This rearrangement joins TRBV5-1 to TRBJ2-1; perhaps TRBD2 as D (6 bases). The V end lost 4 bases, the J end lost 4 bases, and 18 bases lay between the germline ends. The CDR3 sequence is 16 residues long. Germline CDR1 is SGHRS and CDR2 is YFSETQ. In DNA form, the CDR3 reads TGCGCCAGCAGCCAATCGCTGACTAGAGGATACAATGAGCAGTTCTTC. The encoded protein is CASSQSLTRGYNEQFF. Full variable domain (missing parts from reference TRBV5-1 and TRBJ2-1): KAGVTQTPRYLIKTRGQQVTLSCSPISGHRSVSWYQQTPGQGLQFLFEYFSETQRNKGNFPGRFSGRQFSNSRSEMNVSTLELGDSALYLCASSQSLTRGYNEQFFGPGTRLTVL.

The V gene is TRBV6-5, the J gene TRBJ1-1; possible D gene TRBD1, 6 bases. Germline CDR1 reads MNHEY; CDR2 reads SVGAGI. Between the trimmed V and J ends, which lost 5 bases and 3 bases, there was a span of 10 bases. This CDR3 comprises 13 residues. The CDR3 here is CASSTGLDTEAFF. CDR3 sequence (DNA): TGTGCCAGCAGTACAGGGCTCGACACTGAAGCTTTCTTT.

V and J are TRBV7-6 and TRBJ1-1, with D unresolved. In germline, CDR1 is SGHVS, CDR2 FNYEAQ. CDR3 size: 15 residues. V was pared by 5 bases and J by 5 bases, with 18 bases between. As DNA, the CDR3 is TGTGCCAGCAGCCCCGCGGGCGCTTTTGAAACTGAAGCTTTCTTT. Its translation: CASSPAGAFETEAFF.

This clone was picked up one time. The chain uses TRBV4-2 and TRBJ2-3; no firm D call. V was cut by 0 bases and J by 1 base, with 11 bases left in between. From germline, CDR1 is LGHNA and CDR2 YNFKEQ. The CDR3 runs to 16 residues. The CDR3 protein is CASSQEKSEGTDTQYF. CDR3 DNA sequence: TGTGCCAGCAGCCAAGAAAAGTCCGAGGGCACAGATACGCAGTATTTT.

The CDR3 region is CASSLVQGADYGYTF. The CDR3 DNA sequence: TGTGCCAGCAGCTTGGTACAGGGGGCGGACTATGGCTACACCTTC. This chain connects TRBV5-4 to TRBJ1-2; TRBD1 matches at 9 bases. Germline CDR1 reads SGHNT; CDR2 reads YYREEE (reference sequence). CDR3 size: 15 residues. V was clipped by 0 bases and J by 3 bases; unmatched bases: 3.

CDR3 amino acids: CASSIGTGFDTEAFF. In DNA form, the CDR3 reads TGTGCCAGCAGCATCGGGACAGGGTTCGACACTGAAGCTTTCTTT. The J gene is TRBJ1-1, the V gene TRBV9, with TRBD1 matching over 9 bases. V lost 4 bases, J lost 3 bases, and 7 bases stayed unmatched. Germline loops: CDR1 SGDLS, CDR2 YYNGEE. The CDR3 contains 15 residues.

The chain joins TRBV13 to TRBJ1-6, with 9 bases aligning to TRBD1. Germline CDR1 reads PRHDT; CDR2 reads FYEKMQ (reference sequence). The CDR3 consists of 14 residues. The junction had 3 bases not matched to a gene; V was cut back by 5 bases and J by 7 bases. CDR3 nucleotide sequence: TGTGCCAGCAGCCGGGGGACAGGGAATTCACCCCTCCACTTT. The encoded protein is CASSRGTGNSPLHF.

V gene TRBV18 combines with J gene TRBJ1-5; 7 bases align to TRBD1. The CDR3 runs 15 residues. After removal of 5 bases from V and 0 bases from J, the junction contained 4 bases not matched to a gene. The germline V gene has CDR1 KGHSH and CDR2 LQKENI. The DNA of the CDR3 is TGTGCCAGCTCAACCGGACAGGCTAGCAATCAGCCCCAGCATTTT. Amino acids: CASSTGQASNQPQHF.

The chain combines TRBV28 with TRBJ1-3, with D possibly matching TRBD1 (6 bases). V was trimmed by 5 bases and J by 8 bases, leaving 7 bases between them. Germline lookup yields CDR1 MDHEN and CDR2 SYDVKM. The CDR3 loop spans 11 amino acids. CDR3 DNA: TGTGCCAGCAGTGGGGGCTACACCATATATTTT. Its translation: CASSGGYTIYF.

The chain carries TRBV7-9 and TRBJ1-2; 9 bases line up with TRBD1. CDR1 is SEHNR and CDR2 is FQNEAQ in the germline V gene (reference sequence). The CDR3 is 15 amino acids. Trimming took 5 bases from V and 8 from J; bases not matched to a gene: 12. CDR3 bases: TGTGCCAGCAGCAAGGGGGGGACAGGGAAAGGCGGCTACACCTTC. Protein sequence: CASSKGGTGKGGYTF.

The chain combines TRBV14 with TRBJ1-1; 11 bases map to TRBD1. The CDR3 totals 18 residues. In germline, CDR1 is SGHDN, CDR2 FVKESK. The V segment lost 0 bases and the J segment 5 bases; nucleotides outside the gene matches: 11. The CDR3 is CASSQDPRLDRGLTEAFF. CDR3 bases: TGTGCCAGCAGCCAAGATCCGAGACTGGACAGGGGGCTAACTGAAGCTTTCTTT.

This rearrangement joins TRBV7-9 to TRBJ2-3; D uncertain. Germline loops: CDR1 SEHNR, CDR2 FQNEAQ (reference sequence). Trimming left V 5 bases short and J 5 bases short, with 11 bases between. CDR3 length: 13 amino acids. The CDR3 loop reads CASSRIEEDTQYF. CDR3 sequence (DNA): TGTGCCAGCAGCCGAATCGAGGAAGATACGCAGTATTTT.

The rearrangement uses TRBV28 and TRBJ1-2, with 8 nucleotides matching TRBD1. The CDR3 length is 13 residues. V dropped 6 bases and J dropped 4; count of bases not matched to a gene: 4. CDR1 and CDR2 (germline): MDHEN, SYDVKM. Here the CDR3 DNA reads TGTGCCAGCAGCCAGGACAGGGTCTATGGCTACACCTTC. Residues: CASSQDRVYGYTF.

The CDR3 DNA is TGTGCCAGCAGCTTGTCCATCATGAACACTGAAGCTTTCTTT. Amino acids: CASSLSIMNTEAFF. The chain carries TRBV5-5 and TRBJ1-1; D not certain. This CDR3 region has 14 residues. Trimming left V 1 base short and J 0 bases short, with 7 bases between. Germline assignment: CDR1 SGHKS and CDR2 YYEKEE (reference sequence). The full variable domain, in which reference TRBV5-5 and TRBJ1-1 provide the parts outside the CDR3, is DAGVTQSPTHLIKTRGQQVTLRCSPISGHKSVSWYQQVLGQGPQFIFQYYEKEERGRGNFPDRFSARQFPNYSSELNVNALLLGDSALYLCASSLSIMNTEAFFGQGTRLTVV.

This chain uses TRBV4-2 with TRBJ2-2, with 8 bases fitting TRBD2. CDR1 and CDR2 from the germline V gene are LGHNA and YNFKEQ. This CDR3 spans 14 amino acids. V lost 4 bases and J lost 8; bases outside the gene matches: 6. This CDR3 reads CASSRAGEAGELFF. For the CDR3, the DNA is TGTGCCAGCAGCCGAGCGGGGGAAGCGGGGGAGCTGTTTTTT.

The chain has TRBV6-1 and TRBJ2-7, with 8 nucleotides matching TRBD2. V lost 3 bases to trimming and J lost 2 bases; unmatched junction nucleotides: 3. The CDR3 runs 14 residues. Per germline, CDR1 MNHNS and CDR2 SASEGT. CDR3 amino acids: CASSDPGLAYEQYF. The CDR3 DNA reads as TGTGCCAGCAGTGACCCGGGACTAGCCTACGAGCAGTACTTC.

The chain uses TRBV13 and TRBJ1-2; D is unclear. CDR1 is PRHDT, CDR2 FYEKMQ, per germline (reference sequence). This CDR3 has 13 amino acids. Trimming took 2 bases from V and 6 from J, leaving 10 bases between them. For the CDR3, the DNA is TGTGCCAGCAGCTTAATGCGGGCTGATGGCTACACCTTC. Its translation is CASSLMRADGYTF. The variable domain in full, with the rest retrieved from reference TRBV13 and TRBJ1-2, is AAGVIQSPRHLIKEKRETATLKCYPIPRHDTVYWYQQGPGQDPQFLISFYEKMQSDKGSIPDRFSAQQFSDYHSELNMSSLELGDSALYFCASSLMRADGYTFGSGTRLTVV.

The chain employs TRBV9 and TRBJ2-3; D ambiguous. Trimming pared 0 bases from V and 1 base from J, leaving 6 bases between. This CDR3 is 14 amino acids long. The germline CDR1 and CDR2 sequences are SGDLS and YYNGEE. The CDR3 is CASSVGRGTDTQYF. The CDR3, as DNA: TGTGCCAGCAGCGTAGGCCGGGGCACAGATACGCAGTATTTT.

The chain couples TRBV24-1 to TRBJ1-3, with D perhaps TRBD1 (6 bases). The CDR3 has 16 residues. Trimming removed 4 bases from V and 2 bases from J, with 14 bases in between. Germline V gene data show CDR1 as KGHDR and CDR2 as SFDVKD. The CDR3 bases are TGTGCCACCAGTGACGGGGATCGGGACACTGGAAACACCATATATTTT. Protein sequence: CATSDGDRDTGNTIYF.

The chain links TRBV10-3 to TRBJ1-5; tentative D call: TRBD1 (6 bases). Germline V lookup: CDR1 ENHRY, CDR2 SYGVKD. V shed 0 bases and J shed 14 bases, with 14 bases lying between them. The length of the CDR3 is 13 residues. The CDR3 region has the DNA TGTGCCATCAGTGAGTCCGAGTGGGACAAAGAGCATTTT. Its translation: CAISESEWDKEHF.

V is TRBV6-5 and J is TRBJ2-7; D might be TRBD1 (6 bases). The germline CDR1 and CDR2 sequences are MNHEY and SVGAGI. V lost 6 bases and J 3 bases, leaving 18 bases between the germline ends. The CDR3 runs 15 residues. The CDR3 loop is CASRHQLSGDYEQYF. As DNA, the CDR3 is TGTGCCAGCAGGCACCAATTATCAGGGGACTACGAGCAGTACTTC.

Here the CDR3 DNA reads TGTGCCAGCAGCTCGGGGCGCGGGGGGCCGGAAGCTAGCACAGATACGCAGTATTTT. Translated: CASSSGRGGPEASTDTQYF. J is TRBJ2-3 and V is TRBV13; 8 bases align to TRBD2. The junction had 15 bases not matched to a gene; V was cut back by 4 bases and J by 0 bases. The CDR3 is 19 residues long. Germline CDR1 reads PRHDT; CDR2 reads FYEKMQ (reference sequence).